These 20 T cell receptor beta chains came from one sample sequenced in a study of cytomegalovirus exposure and HLA in healthy donors (dated by TCRdb to 2016 to 2017). The library was produced with the immunoSEQ multiplex PCR assay. A mixture of 60 forward primers for TCR Vbeta segments and 13 reverse primers for TCR Jbeta segments was used in the multiplex PCR. TCRdb took over this immuneACCESS table, retaining in-frame rearrangements with V and J assigned. Such tables are incomplete; in checked studies, under half of the missing clones stem from an unresolved V gene, and the remainder is unexplained. The sample table records approximately 160,000 clones; approximately 80% of these occur just once. Of the sample, around 4.3% is held by the ten largest clones. The sample comprised PBMCs. These receptors were collected from a woman between 45 and 60 years old in good health and CMV-seropositive.

The chain links TRBV7-3 to TRBJ2-5, with TRBD2 matching over 11 bases. The CDR3 has 15 amino acids. CDR1 and CDR2 from the germline V gene are SGHTA and FQGTGA. Unmatched junction bases numbered 2, after V lost 4 bases and J lost 1 base. CDR3 DNA sequence: TGTGCCAGCAGCTATAGCGGGGGGGGCCAAGAGACCCAGTACTTC. Amino acids: CASSYSGGGQETQYF.

The chain combines TRBV7-9 with TRBJ2-7; 8 nucleotides match TRBD2. The CDR3 spans 13 residues. V shed 0 bases, J shed 6 bases, and the junction held 1 base outside the gene matches. Germline V gene sequence: CDR1 SEHNR, CDR2 FQNEAQ (reference sequence). The CDR3 here is CASSLASGVEQYF. For the CDR3, the DNA is TGTGCCAGCAGCTTAGCTAGCGGGGTCGAGCAGTACTTC.

The rearrangement uses TRBV6-6 and TRBJ1-3; D not resolved. Germline V gives CDR1 MNHNY, CDR2 SVGAGI (reference sequence). Trimming cost V 2 bases and J 1 base, with 6 bases left between them. There are 14 residues in the CDR3. The CDR3 nucleotides read TGTGCCAGCAGTTACGGAGGGTCTGGAAACACCATATATTTT. As protein: CASSYGGSGNTIYF.

This clone was counted between two and nine times. The chain is built from TRBV5-1 and TRBJ2-7, with 10 bases lining up with TRBD1. Trimming removed 0 bases from V and 2 bases from J; junction bases left unmatched: 5. CDR1 is SGHRS, CDR2 YFSETQ, per germline. This CDR3 is 16 amino acids long. CDR3 sequence reads: CASSLGATGGAYEQYF. Written as DNA, the CDR3 is TGCGCCAGCAGCTTGGGCGCGACAGGGGGCGCCTACGAGCAGTACTTC.

This clone was found once. The chain has TRBV7-9 and TRBJ2-4, with a weak D call TRBD1 (6 bases). Germline values: CDR1 SEHNR, CDR2 FQNEAQ (reference sequence). Trimming pared 5 bases from V and 1 base from J, leaving 15 bases between. This CDR3 has 16 residues. CDR3 DNA: TGTGCCAGCAGCCCAGGACAGCATACGGCCAAAAACATTCAGTACTTC. Translated, it gives CASSPGQHTAKNIQYF.

This clone was seen only a few times. The chain uses TRBV27 and TRBJ1-6, with 8 bases identical to TRBD1. Trimming cost V 3 bases and J 6 bases; bases outside gene matches: 4. The CDR3 spans 15 residues. Germline CDR1 and CDR2: MNHEY and SMNVEV (reference sequence). CDR3 bases: TGTGCCAGCAGTTTCCCAGGGGGCCTTAATTCACCCCTCCACTTT. Its translation: CASSFPGGLNSPLHF.

The chain carries TRBV28 and TRBJ2-7; the D is unclear. V lost 3 bases to trimming and J lost 1 base, with 7 bases between them. CDR1 is MDHEN and CDR2 is SYDVKM in the germline V gene. The length of the CDR3 is 13 residues. CDR3 protein: CASSFDISYEQYF. DNA for the CDR3: TGTGCCAGCAGTTTTGACATTTCCTACGAGCAGTACTTC.

The CDR3 DNA reads as TGTGCCAGCAGCTTAGGGGCCACTAGTTATCGGGACGAGCAGTACTTC. Its protein product is CASSLGATSYRDEQYF. The rearrangement joins TRBV7-9 to TRBJ2-7; D might be TRBD2 (5 bases). CDR3 length equals 16 residues. Germline values: CDR1 SEHNR, CDR2 FQNEAQ (reference sequence). V was clipped by 1 base and J by 5 bases, with 18 bases between them. Full variable domain (remainder filled in from reference TRBV7-9 and TRBJ2-7): DTGVSQNPRHKITKRGQNVTFRCDPISEHNRLYWYRQTLGQGPEFLTYFQNEAQLEKSRLLSDRFSAERPKGSFSTLEIQRTEQGDSAMYLCASSLGATSYRDEQYFGPGTRLTVT.

This rearrangement joins TRBV5-5 to TRBJ1-2; perhaps TRBD1 as D (5 bases). The CDR3 totals 13 residues. Trimming left V 3 bases short and J 2 bases short, with 8 bases between. Looked up from germline, CDR1 is SGHKS and CDR2 is YYEKEE (reference sequence). CDR3 nucleotides: TGTGCCAGCAGCTACCGGGGGAACTATGGCTACACCTTC. Amino acids: CASSYRGNYGYTF.

The J gene is TRBJ2-7, the V gene TRBV5-4; 8 bases match TRBD1. Germline V gene sequence: CDR1 SGHNT, CDR2 YYREEE (reference sequence). CDR3 length equals 15 residues. With V trimmed by 4 bases and J by 2 bases, 8 bases remained unmatched. The CDR3, as DNA: TGTGCCAGCAGCCGGGGACAGGCTAGTACCTACGAGCAGTACTTC. This codes for CASSRGQASTYEQYF.

The chain couples TRBV27 to TRBJ1-1; D perhaps matches TRBD1 (5 bases). The germline gives CDR1 MNHEY, CDR2 SMNVEV (reference sequence). Trimming removed 5 bases from V and 5 bases from J, with 18 bases in between. The CDR3 length is 15 residues. CDR3 sequence: CASSRWGMRSTEAFF. CDR3 sequence (DNA): TGTGCCAGCAGTAGATGGGGCATGCGAAGTACTGAAGCTTTCTTT.

This clone has just a few counts. V and J are TRBV30 and TRBJ2-7; TRBD2 matches at 10 bases. The CDR3 runs 14 residues. CDR1 GTSNPN and CDR2 SVGIG come from the germline V gene (reference sequence). V lost 3 bases, J lost 3 bases, and 5 bases stayed unmatched. CDR3 residues: CAWSPGLAVYEQYF. The CDR3 nucleotides read TGTGCCTGGAGCCCAGGACTAGCGGTCTACGAGCAGTACTTC.

A note on this clone: One end of the junction is discordant with germline, which a read error may explain. The chain uses TRBV7-3 and TRBJ1-2; 8 bases line up with TRBD1. The V gene's germline CDR1 is SGHTA and CDR2 FQGTGA. The CDR3 is 13 amino acids. The DNA for the CDR3 is TGTGCCCGCAGCTTAACTTCAGGGGGCGGCTACACCTTC. Translating it yields CARSLTSGGGYTF.

The chain recombines TRBV7-9 with TRBJ1-5; D ambiguous. The CDR3 spans 13 residues. Trimming cost V 5 bases and J 5 bases, with 10 bases left between them. Germline CDR1 SEHNR, CDR2 FQNEAQ (reference sequence). The CDR3 sequence is CASSPGDYQPQHF. CDR3 coding DNA: TGTGCCAGCAGCCCCGGGGATTATCAGCCCCAGCATTTT.

This clone was seen only once. The chain links TRBV19 to TRBJ2-3, with 10 nucleotides matching TRBD1. The germline V gene has CDR1 LNHDA and CDR2 SQIVND (reference sequence). The CDR3 sequence is 15 residues long. V was clipped by 5 bases and J by 0 bases; unmatched bases: 2. CDR3 sequence reads: CASSRDRGSTDTQYF. The CDR3 DNA reads TGTGCCAGTAGTCGGGACAGGGGAAGCACAGATACGCAGTATTTT.

This clone was picked up a small number of times. The chain carries TRBV11-3 and TRBJ1-1; a weak D match, TRBD1 (5 bases). Germline CDR1 is SGHNT and CDR2 is YENEEA. The CDR3 sequence is 13 residues long. Trimming left V 5 bases short and J 4 bases short, with 11 bases between. The CDR3 sequence: CASSGGRGTEAFF. CDR3 coding DNA: TGTGCCAGCAGCGGAGGGAGGGGCACTGAAGCTTTCTTT.

The chain links TRBV2 to TRBJ1-5; no firm D call. Deletions cut 4 bases from V and 6 bases from J, with 13 bases between. Germline CDR1 reads SNHLY; CDR2 reads FYNNEI. The CDR3 consists of 14 residues. The CDR3 is CASSGSLGGQPQHF. The DNA for the CDR3 is TGTGCCAGCAGTGGCAGCCTCGGAGGTCAGCCCCAGCATTTT.

This chain links TRBV1 with TRBJ2-3; the D call TRBD2 from the table was never checked on the DNA. TRBV1 has pseudogene status. The length of the CDR3 is 16 residues. CDR3 in DNA: TGCACCAGCGGCCACCGCCCGGGACTATTTGAAGATACGCAGTATTTT. Translation gives CTSGHRPGLFEDTQYF.

The rearrangement links TRBV4-3 to TRBJ2-3; TRBD2 agrees at 14 bases. Germline V gene lookup returns CDR1 LGHNA and CDR2 YSLEER. The length of the CDR3 is 19 residues. V was pared by 4 bases and J by 0 bases, with 9 bases of the junction left unmatched. The CDR3: CASSRYAGLAGGSTDTQYF. CDR3 in DNA: TGCGCCAGCAGCCGCTATGCTGGACTAGCGGGGGGAAGCACAGATACGCAGTATTTT.

V usage is TRBV28 and J usage is TRBJ2-7; D unclear. CDR1 and CDR2 (germline): MDHEN, SYDVKM. With 3 bases removed from V and 0 bases from J, the gap between germline ends came to 9 bases. The CDR3 spans 14 residues. CDR3 nucleotides: TGTGCCAGCAGTTTTGGGCCGAGCTCCTACGAGCAGTACTTC. The encoded protein is CASSFGPSSYEQYF.